A selection of T cell receptor beta chains follows, all from one sample in a study of metastatic and nonmetastatic thyroid tumors. TCRdb re-processed the PCR reads through MiXCR. The sample has about 19,000 clones; about a quarter are singletons. Sequencing was carried out using blood. Receptors were obtained from a male donor with papillary thyroid cancer or a benign thyroid nodule (not recorded which). Some clones in this sample may be carry-over from other donors' samples. The CDR3 runs from the conserved cysteine through the conserved F or W.

CDR3 protein	V gene
CSARPPYSYNEQFF	TRBV20-1
CASSLERDQFF	TRBV7-9
CSASSPQGDYEQYF	TRBV20-1
CASSLPGKIYEQYF	TRBV7-2
CASSYSNRYNEQFF	TRBV6-2/TRBV6-3
CASSDSGTSYNEQFF	TRBV6-1
CASSVGVGTGELFF	TRBV2
CASSQVAGADTQYF	TRBV3-1
CASSLLGGTGELFF	TRBV7-8
CASSSSYEQYF	TRBV27
CASSAQNHYTF	TRBV2
CASAHTARGRGSGANVLTF	TRBV2
CASSPWTSGNEQFF	TRBV18
CASGDGSTGYSPLHF	TRBV10-2
CSAFRFRGSGTDTQYF	TRBV20-1
CASSGEGVVSYNEQFF	TRBV2
CASRTSGGETQYF	TRBV19
CASTLGVTEAFF	TRBV28
CASSLGGQTTPLHF	TRBV11-2
CASSSPFGGTYEQYF	TRBV28
CASGDSNQPQHF	TRBV7-9
CASSSRRRGQGRGETQYF	TRBV11-1
CASSSGPGNYGYTF	TRBV12-3/TRBV12-4
CASTQTSGETDTQYF	TRBV6-2/TRBV6-3
CASSVGGTEAFF	TRBV9
CASSYGRSGFEQYF	TRBV6-2/TRBV6-3
CASSYSWTSGVDEQYF	TRBV6-6
CASSLDAQGSGANVLTF	TRBV5-1
CASSGGYSNQPQHF	TRBV2
CASSYSVAGEGEQFF	TRBV6-6
CASSLETVGGYGYTF	TRBV7-9
CASTERGQGGKLFF	TRBV19
CASSLGRFETQYF	TRBV5-4
CASSLGLAYEQYF	TRBV6-5
CASSFSRSTEAFF	TRBV27
CSARKKRGDEAHLNEQFF	TRBV20-1
CASSGFTGNEQFF	TRBV27
CASSAMSGSDEQFF	TRBV12-3/TRBV12-4
CASSRSTGQDTQYF	TRBV5-1
CASSQDYYGNSPLHF	TRBV4-3
CAIGGGDTIYF	TRBV10-3
CASSSRQGLLRPQHF	TRBV27
CASSGLQGRPYNEQFF	TRBV5-8
CASSQPTGGRGDEKLFF	TRBV4-1
CAWSVRGPGSPLHF	TRBV30
CSGRGQETQYF	TRBV20-1
CATSDPNDGPTGELFF	TRBV24-1
CASSSGQGANEQYF	TRBV6-1
CASSLNRDRGGYTF	TRBV5-1
CAGARDNQPQHF	TRBV28
CASSNGRLAGYEQYF	TRBV11-2
CATSGGPDEQYF	TRBV2